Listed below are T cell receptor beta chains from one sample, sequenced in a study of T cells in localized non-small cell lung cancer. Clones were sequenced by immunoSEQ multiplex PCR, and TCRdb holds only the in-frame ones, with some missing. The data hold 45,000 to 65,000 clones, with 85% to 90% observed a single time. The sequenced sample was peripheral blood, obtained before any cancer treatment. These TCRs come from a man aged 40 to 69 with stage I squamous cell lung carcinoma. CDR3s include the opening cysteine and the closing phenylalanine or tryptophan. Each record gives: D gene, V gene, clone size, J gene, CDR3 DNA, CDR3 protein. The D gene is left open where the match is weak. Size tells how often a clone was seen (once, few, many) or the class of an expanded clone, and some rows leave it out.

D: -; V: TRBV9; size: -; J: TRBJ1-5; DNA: TGTGCCAGCAGCGTAGATGAGAATCAGCCCCAGCATTTT; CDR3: CASSVDENQPQHF
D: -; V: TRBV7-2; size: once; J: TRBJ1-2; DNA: TGTGCCAGCAGCTTAGGGCAGGCTAACTATGGCTACACCTTC; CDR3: CASSLGQANYGYTF
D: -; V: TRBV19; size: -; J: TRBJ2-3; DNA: TGTGCCAGTAGTATACCAAGGTTCTCAGATACGCAGTATTTT; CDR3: CASSIPRFSDTQYF
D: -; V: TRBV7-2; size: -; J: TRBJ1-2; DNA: TGTGCCAGCAGCTTAGATACCAACTATGGCTACACCTTC; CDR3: CASSLDTNYGYTF
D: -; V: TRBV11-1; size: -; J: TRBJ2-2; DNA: TGTGCCAGCAGCACCGGACTATCTCCCACCGGGGAGCTGTTTTTT; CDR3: CASSTGLSPTGELFF
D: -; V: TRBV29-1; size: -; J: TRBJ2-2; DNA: TGCAGCGTTGCATGGGGATTCGGGGAGCTGTTTTTT; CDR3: CSVAWGFGELFF
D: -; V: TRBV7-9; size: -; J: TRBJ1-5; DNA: TGTGCCAGCAGCTTAGGTTCAGGGACGCAGCCCCAGCATTTT; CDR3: CASSLGSGTQPQHF
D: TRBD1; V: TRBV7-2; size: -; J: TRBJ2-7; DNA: TGTGCCAGCAGCTTACAGGGACAGGGGCTCGGCGAGCAGTACTTC; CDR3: CASSLQGQGLGEQYF
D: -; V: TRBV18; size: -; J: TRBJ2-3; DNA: TGTGCCAGCTCACCTTCAATCACAGATACGCAGTATTTT; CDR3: CASSPSITDTQYF
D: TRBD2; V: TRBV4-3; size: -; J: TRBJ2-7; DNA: TGCGCCAGCAGCCTTCTCAGCGGGAGGGCCGTGTACGAGCAGTACTTC; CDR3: CASSLLSGRAVYEQYF
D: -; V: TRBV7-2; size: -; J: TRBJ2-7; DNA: TGTGCCAGCAGCTTAGTCAGTTACCCCTACGAGCAGTACTTC; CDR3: CASSLVSYPYEQYF
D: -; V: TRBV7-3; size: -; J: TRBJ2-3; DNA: TGTGCCAGCAGCGGGCCAGGGAACACAGATACGCAGTATTTT; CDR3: CASSGPGNTDTQYF
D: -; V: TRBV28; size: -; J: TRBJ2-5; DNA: TGTGCCAGCAGTTTAGGCCGGGCCCAAGGGGAAGAGACCCAGTACTTC; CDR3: CASSLGRAQGEETQYF
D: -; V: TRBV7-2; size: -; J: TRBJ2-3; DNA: TGTGCCAGCAGCTTAGTCGAGTTGCCAGATACGCAGTATTTT; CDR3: CASSLVELPDTQYF
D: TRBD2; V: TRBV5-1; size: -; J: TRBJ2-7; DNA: TGCGCCAGCAGCTTGGAAGCGGGAAGGTACGAGCAGTACTTC; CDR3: CASSLEAGRYEQYF
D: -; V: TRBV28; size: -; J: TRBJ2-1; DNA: TGTGCCAGCAGCCCACCCTTTTTTGAGGGAGTGGATTACAATGAGCAGTTCTTC; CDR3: CASSPPFFEGVDYNEQFF
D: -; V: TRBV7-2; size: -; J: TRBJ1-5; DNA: TGTGCCAGCAGCTTACAGGGCAATCAGCCCCAGCATTTT; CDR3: CASSLQGNQPQHF
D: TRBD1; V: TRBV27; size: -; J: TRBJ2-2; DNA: TGTGCCACCCGAAAGGGACAGGGGATGAACACCGGGGAGCTGTTTTTT; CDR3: CATRKGQGMNTGELFF
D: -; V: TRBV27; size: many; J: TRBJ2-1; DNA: TGTGCCAGCAGTTTAGTGGGGACACACAATGAGCAGTTCTTC; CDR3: CASSLVGTHNEQFF
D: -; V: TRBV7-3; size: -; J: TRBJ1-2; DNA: TGTGCCAGCACCACAATTAGCTTCCAGAGGAACTATGGCTACACCTTC; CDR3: CASTTISFQRNYGYTF
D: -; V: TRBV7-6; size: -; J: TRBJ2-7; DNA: TGTGCCAGCAGCTTAGGGATGGACTGGAGGTACGAGCAGTACTTC; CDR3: CASSLGMDWRYEQYF
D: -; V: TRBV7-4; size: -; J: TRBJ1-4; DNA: TGTGCCAGGGCGGGACGGAGGGCAACTAATGAAAAACTGTTTTTT; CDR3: CARAGRRATNEKLFF
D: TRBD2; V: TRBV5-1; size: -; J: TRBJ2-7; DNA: TGCGCCAGCAGCCCCCAAGCGGGAGGGCAATACGAGCAGTACTTC; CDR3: CASSPQAGGQYEQYF
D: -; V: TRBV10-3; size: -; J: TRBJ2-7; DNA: TGTGCCATCAGTGAGTCGGGGACATCCCACGAGCAGTACTTC; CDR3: CAISESGTSHEQYF
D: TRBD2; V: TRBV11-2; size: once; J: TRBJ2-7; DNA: TGTGCCAGCAGACCTACCGGGACTAGTGTTGTTGGAGAGCAGTACTTC; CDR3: CASRPTGTSVVGEQYF
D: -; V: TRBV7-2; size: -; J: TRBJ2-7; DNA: TGTGCCAGCAGCTCCCAGTCGGAGCAGTACTTC; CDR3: CASSSQSEQYF
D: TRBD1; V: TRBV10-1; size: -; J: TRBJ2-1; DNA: TGCGCCACCCCCGGGACAGGGGGCTTAGATGAGCAGTTCTTC; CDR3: CATPGTGGLDEQFF
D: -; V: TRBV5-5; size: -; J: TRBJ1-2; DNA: TGTGCCAGCAGCTTGGTTTGGGGCGACTATGGCTACACCTTC; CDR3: CASSLVWGDYGYTF
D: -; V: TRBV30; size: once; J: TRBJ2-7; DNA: TGTGCCTGGAACCGGGACGAACGAGAGCAGTACTTC; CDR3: CAWNRDEREQYF
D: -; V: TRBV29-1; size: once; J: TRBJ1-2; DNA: TGCAGCGTTTCGGGCGGCCTGGATGGCTACACCTTC; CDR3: CSVSGGLDGYTF
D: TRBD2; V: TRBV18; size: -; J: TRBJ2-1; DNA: TGTGCCAGCTCACCGGGACTAGCGGGAGTTTATGAGCAGTTCTTC; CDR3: CASSPGLAGVYEQFF
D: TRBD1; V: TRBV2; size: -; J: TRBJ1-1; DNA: TGTGCCAGCAGCGACAGGGAGGGAAACACTGAAGCTTTCTTT; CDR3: CASSDREGNTEAFF
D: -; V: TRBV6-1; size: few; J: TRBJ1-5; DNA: TGTGCCAGCAGCGGGTTTCAGCCCCAGCATTTT; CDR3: CASSGFQPQHF
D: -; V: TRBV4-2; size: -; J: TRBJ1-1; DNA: TGTGCCAGCAGCCAAACTTCTGGACAGGAAGCTTTCTTT; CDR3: CASSQTSGQEAFF